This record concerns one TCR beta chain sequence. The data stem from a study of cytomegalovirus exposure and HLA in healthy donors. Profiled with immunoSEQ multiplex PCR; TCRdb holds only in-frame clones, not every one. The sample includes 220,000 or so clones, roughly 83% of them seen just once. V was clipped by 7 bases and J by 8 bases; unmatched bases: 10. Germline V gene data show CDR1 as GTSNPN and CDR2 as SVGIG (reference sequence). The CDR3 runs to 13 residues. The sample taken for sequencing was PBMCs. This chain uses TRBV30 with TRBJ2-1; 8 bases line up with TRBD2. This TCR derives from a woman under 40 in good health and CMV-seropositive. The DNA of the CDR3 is TGTGCCTCGAAAGCGGGAGCCGGTTATGAGCAGTTCTTC. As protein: CASKAGAGYEQFF.